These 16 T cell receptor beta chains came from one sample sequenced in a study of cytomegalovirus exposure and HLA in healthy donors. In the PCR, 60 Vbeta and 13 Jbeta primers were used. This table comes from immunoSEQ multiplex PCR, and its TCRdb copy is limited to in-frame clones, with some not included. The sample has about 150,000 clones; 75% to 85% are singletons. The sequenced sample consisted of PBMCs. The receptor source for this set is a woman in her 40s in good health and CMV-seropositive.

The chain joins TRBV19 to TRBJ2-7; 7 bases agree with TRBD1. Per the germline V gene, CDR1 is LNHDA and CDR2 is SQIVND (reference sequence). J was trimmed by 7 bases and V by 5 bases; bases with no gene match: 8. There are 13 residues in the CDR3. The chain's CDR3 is CASSPRTGWEQYF. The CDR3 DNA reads TGTGCCAGTAGTCCGAGGACAGGCTGGGAGCAGTACTTC.

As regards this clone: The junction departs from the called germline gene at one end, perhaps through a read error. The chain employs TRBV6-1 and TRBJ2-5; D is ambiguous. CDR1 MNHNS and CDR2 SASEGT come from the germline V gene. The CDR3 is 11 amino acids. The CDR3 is CVSSTVETQYF. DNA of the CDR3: TGTGTCAGCAGTACTGTAGAGACCCAGTACTTC.

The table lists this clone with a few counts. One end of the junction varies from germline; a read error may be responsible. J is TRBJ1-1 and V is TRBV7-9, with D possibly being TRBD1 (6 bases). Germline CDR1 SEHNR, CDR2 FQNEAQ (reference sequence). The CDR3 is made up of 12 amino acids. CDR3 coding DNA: TGTTCCAGCAGCTTGATCGACAGGCTCGCTTTCTTT. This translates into CSSSLIDRLAFF.

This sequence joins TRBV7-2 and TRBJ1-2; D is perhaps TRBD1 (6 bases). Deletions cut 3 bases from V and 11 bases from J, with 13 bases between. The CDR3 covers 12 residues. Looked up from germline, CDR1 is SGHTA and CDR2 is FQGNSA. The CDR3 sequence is CASSFNRVGYTF. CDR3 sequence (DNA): TGTGCCAGCAGCTTCAACAGGGTAGGATACACCTTC. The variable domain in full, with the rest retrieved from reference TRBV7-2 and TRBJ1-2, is GAGVSQSPSNKVTEKGKDVELRCDPISGHTALYWYRQSLGQGLEFLIYFQGNSAPDKSGLPSDRFSAERTGGSVSTLTIQRTQQEDSAVYLCASSFNRVGYTFGSGTRLTVV.

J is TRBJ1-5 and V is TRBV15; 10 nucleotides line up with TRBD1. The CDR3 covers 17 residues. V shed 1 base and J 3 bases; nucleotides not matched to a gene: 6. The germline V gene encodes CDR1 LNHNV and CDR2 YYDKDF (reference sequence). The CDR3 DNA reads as TGTGCCACCAGCAGAGGCCGGGACAGGGGTGACAATCAGCCCCAGCATTTT. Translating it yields CATSRGRDRGDNQPQHF.

CDR3 region: CASSSDTLEQYF. CDR3 DNA: TGCGCCAGCAGCTCTGACACTCTTGAGCAGTACTTC. The chain has TRBV5-1 and TRBJ2-7; no clear D. In germline, CDR1 is SGHRS, CDR2 YFSETQ. The CDR3 has 12 residues. Between the trimmed V and J ends, which lost 3 bases and 7 bases, there was a span of 11 bases.

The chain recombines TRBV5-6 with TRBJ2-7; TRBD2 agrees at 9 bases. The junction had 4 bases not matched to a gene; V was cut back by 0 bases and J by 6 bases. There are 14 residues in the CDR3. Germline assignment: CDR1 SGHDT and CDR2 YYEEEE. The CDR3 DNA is TGTGCCAGCAGCTTGGGTAGCGGGAGAGGCGAGCAGTACTTC. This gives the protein CASSLGSGRGEQYF. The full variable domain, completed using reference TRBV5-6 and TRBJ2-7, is DAGVTQSPTHLIKTRGQQVTLRCSPKSGHDTVSWYQQALGQGPQFIFQYYEEEERQRGNFPDRFSGHQFPNYSSELNVNALLLGDSALYLCASSLGSGRGEQYFGPGTRLTVT.

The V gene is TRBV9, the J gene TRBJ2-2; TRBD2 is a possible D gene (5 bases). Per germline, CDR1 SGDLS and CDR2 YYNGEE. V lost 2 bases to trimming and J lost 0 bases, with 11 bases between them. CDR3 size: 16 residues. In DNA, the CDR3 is TGTGCCAGCAGCGTGGTAGGGAGAGCGAACACCGGGGAGCTGTTTTTT. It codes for CASSVVGRANTGELFF.

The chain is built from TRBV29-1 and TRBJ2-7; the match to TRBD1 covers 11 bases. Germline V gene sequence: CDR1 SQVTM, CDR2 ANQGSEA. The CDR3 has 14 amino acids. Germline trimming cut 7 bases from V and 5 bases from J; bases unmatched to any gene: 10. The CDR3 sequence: CSALRDRGIDEQYF. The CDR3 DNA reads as TGCAGCGCCCTCCGGGACAGGGGGATAGACGAGCAGTACTTC.

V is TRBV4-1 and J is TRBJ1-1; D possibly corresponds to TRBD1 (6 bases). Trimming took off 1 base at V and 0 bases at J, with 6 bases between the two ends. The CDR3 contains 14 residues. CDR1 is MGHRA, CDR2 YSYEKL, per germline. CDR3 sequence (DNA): TGCGCCAGCAGCCAAGCAGGGGTGAACACTGAAGCTTTCTTT. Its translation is CASSQAGVNTEAFF.

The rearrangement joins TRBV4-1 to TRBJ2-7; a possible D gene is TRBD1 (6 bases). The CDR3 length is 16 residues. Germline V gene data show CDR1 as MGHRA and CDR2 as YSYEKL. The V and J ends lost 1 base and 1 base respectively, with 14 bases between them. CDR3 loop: CASSQAVGTPSYEQYF. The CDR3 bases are TGCGCCAGCAGCCAAGCGGTCGGGACACCATCCTACGAGCAGTACTTC.

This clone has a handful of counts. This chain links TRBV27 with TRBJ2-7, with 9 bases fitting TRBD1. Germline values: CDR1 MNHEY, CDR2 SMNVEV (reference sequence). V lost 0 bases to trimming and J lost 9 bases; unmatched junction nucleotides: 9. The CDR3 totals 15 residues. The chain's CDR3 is CASSLSRDRATPQYF. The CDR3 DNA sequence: TGTGCCAGCAGTTTATCCCGGGACAGGGCAACCCCGCAGTACTTC.

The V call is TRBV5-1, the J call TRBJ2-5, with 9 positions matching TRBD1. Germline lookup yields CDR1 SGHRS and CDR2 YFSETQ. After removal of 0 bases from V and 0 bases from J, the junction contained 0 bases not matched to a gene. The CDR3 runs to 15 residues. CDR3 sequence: CASSLGDRDQETQYF. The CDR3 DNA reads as TGCGCCAGCAGCTTGGGGGACAGGGACCAAGAGACCCAGTACTTC. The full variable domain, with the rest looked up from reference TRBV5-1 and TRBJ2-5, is KAGVTQTPRYLIKTRGQQVTLSCSPISGHRSVSWYQQTPGQGLQFLFEYFSETQRNKGNFPGRFSGRQFSNSRSEMNVSTLELGDSALYLCASSLGDRDQETQYFGPGTRLLVL.

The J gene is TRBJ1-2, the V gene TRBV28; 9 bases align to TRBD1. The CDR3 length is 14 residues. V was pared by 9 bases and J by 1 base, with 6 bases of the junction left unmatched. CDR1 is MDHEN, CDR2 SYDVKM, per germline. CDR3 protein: CASATGGLNYGYTF. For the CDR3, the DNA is TGTGCCAGTGCTACAGGGGGCCTTAACTATGGCTACACCTTC.

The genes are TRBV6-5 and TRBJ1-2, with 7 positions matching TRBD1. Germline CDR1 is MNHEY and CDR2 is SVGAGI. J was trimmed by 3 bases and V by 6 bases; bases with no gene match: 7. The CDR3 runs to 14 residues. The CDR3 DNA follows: TGTGCCAGCAGGGACCCAGGGGGTCACTATGGCTACACCTTC. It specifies CASRDPGGHYGYTF.

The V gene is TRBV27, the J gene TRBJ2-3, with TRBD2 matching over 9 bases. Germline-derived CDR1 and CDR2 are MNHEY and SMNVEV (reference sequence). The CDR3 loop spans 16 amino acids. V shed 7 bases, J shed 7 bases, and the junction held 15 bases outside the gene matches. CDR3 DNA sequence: TGTGCCAGCATCTTAACGGGGGCGGGGGGGGTATATACGCAGTATTTT. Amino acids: CASILTGAGGVYTQYF.